The following is a T cell receptor (beta chain) sequence with its context. It lacks a known antigen. Base quality data are lacking; no much larger clone is found one base away. The sample is drawn from a study of cytomegalovirus exposure and HLA in healthy donors listed by TCRdb under 2017. Study-level background: In an earlier analysis of fewer than 750 of the donors, 276 Gb of sequence data and 117 million unique TCR beta sequences from about 179 million T cells were reported. An early release that covered fewer than 750 HLA-typed donors contained around 330 gigabases of sequencing data and roughly 84 million unique TCR sequences. Among the approximately 430 genotyped donors, more than 70% belonged to the genetic ancestry cluster associated with self-reported Caucasian donors. The aim of the study was to test whether cataloging public T cell receptors could identify signatures of past pathogen exposure. The study profiled the T cell repertoires of about 640 subjects by immunosequencing and related them to cytomegalovirus serostatus. Besides the first cohort of roughly 640 subjects, a separate validation cohort made up of about 120 different subjects was used. The study combined high-throughput TCR immunosequencing, statistical association of individual TCRs with disease status, and machine learning to predict cytomegalovirus infection status. A later analysis re-analyzed previously published TCR beta repertoires from 650 to 800 donors and added high-resolution HLA genotyping to study TCR occurrence patterns. The later analysis used no new phenotypic data to find candidate immune exposures, relying instead on TCR beta sequences and their occurrence across donors. To decide whether each TCR beta V gene segment behaved as functional or pseudogenic, an earlier analysis of some 540 of the donors relied on high-throughput TCR beta sequencing. Donor age, sex, ethnicity and CMV serostatus were collected together with the repertoire data. A later genetic analysis took genome-wide SNP genotypes for about 55% of the 666 donors and used that subset as a discovery cohort. Every discovery cohort repertoire had been produced on one sequencing platform. HLA typing included class I and class II loci at four-digit resolution. The number of donors typed differed by locus, with 629-630 for A, B, C, DRB1 and DQB1, roughly 520 for DQA1, 600 to 610 for DPA1, and around 450 for DPB1. Several DR-DQ haplotypes were treated as single units for association and clustering because of strong linkage in the cohort. Across some 400 genotyped donors of the cohort, an average of roughly 200,000 unique TCR beta nucleotide sequences per donor were sequenced, and roughly a sixth of those sequences were non-productive. Study-wide findings and limitations: Only TCR beta chains were sequenced in this cohort, and the absence of alpha or paired-chain data limited detectable features. Sequencing depth was assumed to be roughly uniform across donors in the presence/absence analyses, though that assumption may not hold. It was suggested by the authors that the approach could potentially be generalized to other disease states and immunological phenotypes. A total of roughly 160 TCR beta chains were listed by the study as associated with cytomegalovirus. In vitro tests confirmed that three of the cytomegalovirus-associated TCR beta chains recognize cytomegalovirus antigens. The only immune exposure information available for the cohort was CMV serostatus. A later genetic analysis reported fewer N-insertions in productive TCRs among donors in an Asian-associated ancestry cluster than the approximately 670-donor mean. A group of highly shared sequence variants was considered likely to be a technical artifact of the sequencing pipeline. Strong co-occurrence of HLA alleles, especially DR and DQ, made assigning TCR associations to individual alleles difficult. According to a later analysis, TCR association rates differed among HLA loci, with DRB1 alleles showing the most associated TCRs and HLA-C alleles showing the fewest. In a later analysis, several top co-occurrence clusters were reported to appear linked to parvovirus B19, influenza, CMV and Epstein-Barr virus. HLA typing was unavailable for some donors at each locus, so association tests used only the typed subset. Correlated functional status among segregating V segments might reflect linkage disequilibrium, but an unknown experimental factor could not be ruled out. Most TCR sequences were seen in very few donors, while some public TCRs were found in many individuals. In an earlier analysis of roughly 500 of the donors, most TCR beta V segments appeared in productive rearrangements about 87% or about 30% of the time, broadly matching IMGT annotations. A further reported finding was that TCR beta sequences accurately predicted the HLA-A and HLA-B alleles for most subjects in the first cohort. Some IMGT-functional V segments, including TRBV6-2 and TRBV6-3, could not be told apart with the 87-base-pair reads, so those segments were excluded. In both the original and validation cohorts, the classifier was reported to diagnose cytomegalovirus status with high specificity and sensitivity. Most CMV-associated TCR beta chains appeared to be HLA-restricted in a later analysis, and the HLA associations seemed to be driven largely by CMV exposure. A later analysis found that HLA-associated TCR beta chains were more clonally expanded and had lower generation probabilities than equally common non-associated chains. A later analysis associated 17,000 or so TCR beta sequences with specific HLA alleles at a false discovery rate of 0.05. Because counts were too low, roughly 16 rarely observed V segments, including chromosome 9 orphons, were excluded from the earlier analysis of several hundred of the donors. V-gene and J-gene trimming of TCR beta chains was associated with a missense DCLRE1C variant in a later genetic analysis, and the association was replicated in an independent cohort.

V is clipped by 3 bases and J by 6 bases, and the sequence between their germline boundaries is 10 bases long. CDR1 SGHDT and CDR2 YYEEEE were looked up in the germline V gene. Its CDR3 holds 13 amino acids, cysteine through phenylalanine. Only the CDR3 DNA is retained, 39 bases long and in frame from the first base. The library relied on the immunoSEQ multiplex PCR assay. For the multiplex PCR, a mixture combining 60 forward primers for TCR Vbeta segments and 13 reverse primers for TCR Jbeta segments was used. The CDR3 region of rearranged TCR beta genes was amplified from genomic DNA by a multiplex PCR assay. The amplified TCR beta libraries were sequenced on the Illumina HiSeq System as 87-base-pair reads. In the source study's methods: A later analysis tallied approximately 87 million unique TCR beta chains across the approximately 670 repertoires, and approximately 9.9 million of those chains were shared by two or more donors. Raw reads were error-corrected and collapsed into unique sequences by a nearest-neighbor algorithm in which closely related sequences were merged to remove PCR and sequencing errors. CDR3 sequences were aligned to IMGT reference sequences to assign V, D and J gene segments. For a sequence to be retained, a match of at least six nucleotides was required to both a V gene segment and a J gene segment. A rearrangement was called productive if the CDR3 had no stop codons and remained in frame with V and J, and every other rearrangement was called non-productive. Following IMGT convention, CDR3 was defined as the stretch from the second conserved V-encoded cysteine to the conserved J-encoded phenylalanine. In an earlier analysis of approximately 500 of the donors, sequences lacking an unambiguous match to a single V gene segment were excluded. In an earlier analysis of roughly 600 of the donors, a V segment was called functional when productive rearrangements were above 56.7%, and segregating when the standard deviation between donors exceeded 5%. To diagnose cytomegalovirus status from the catalog of TCR beta chain sequences, a statistical classification framework was built. A later analysis assigned V and J genes by comparing TCR nucleotide sequences with IMGT/GENE-DB human TR gene sequences. The TCRdist pipeline was used in a later analysis to assign CDR3 sequences and most-parsimonious VDJ recombination scenarios. In a later analysis, every TCR beta chain was defined by the combination of its CDR3 amino acid sequence and its V-gene family, and reads without a unique V-gene family were dropped. In a later analysis, around 600 highly shared, low-generation-probability nucleotide sequences were removed to address suspected cross-contamination and a sequencing artifact. A later analysis calculated a clonal expansion index for each public chain from normalized within-repertoire ranks of inferred template counts. In a later analysis, generation probabilities were computed with a VDJ recombination model fitted to out-of-frame rearrangements, and the resulting probabilities were checked against IGoR. A later analysis scored TCR-TCR, TCR-HLA and TCR-CMV co-occurrence with hypergeometric tests, applying a repertoire-size bias correction to TCR pairs. In a later analysis, false discovery rates were estimated by permuting HLA or CMV assignments 20 times. In a later analysis, co-occurring TCRs were grouped using DBSCAN, and TCRdist sequence similarity was added for clustering within HLA-allele-positive subsets. Co-occurrence clustering excluded repertoires with fewer than 30,000 or more than 120,000 public chains, plus five with anomalous nucleotide sharing. The source is immuneACCESS, and TCRdb retained only in-frame sequences with V and J called. Part of the clones is not carried over; for the studies checked, unresolved V genes explain less than half of this, and the remainder is unexplained. That table is the source of V, J and clone size, and D and trimming were worked out from the DNA. This sample comprises about 94,000 clones, over 60% of them detected only once. Together, the top ten hold 3.9% of the sample.

The cohort was made up of hundreds of healthy bone marrow donors. At the time of sampling, all cohort members were nominally healthy, though unrecorded immune exposures were likely present. The donor tested CMV seronegative, placing the donor among the 352 seronegative members of the cohort. Each donor provided a peripheral blood sample, and peripheral blood mononuclear cells were used for TCR beta sequencing. Genomic DNA extraction from the blood cell samples was performed with the Qiagen DNeasy Blood Extraction Kit. The V gene is TRBV5-6 and the J gene is TRBJ2-1; the D gene cannot be resolved reliably. The material sequenced was PBMCs. The clonotype was recovered from a man aged 25-45 years in good health and CMV-seronegative. DNA sequence: TGTGCCAGCAGCTCCTATCCCCGCAATGAGCAGTTCTTC. The translation is CASSSYPRNEQFF.